This T cell receptor beta chain derives from a study of blood T cell repertoires in COVID-19. Study details: Samples taken during acute and convalescent COVID-19 were collected in the United States, Italy and Spain. The analysed material was cDNA or gDNA that came from T cells, B-cell-depleted T cells, or PBMCs.

As originally analysed: Nucleated cell counts were estimated from reference gene primer amplification. Clones were read by immunoSEQ multiplex PCR, and TCRdb kept only the in-frame ones, dropping some. The V and J calls and the clone size are those of that table, but D and trimming were determined from the DNA. The sample yields about 430,000 clones, roughly 90% seen once. The CDR3 has 19 residues. Trimming shortened V by 7 bases and J by 0 bases, and 25 bases separated the two germline ends. CDR1 is PRHDT and CDR2 is FYEKMQ in the germline V gene (reference sequence). V is TRBV13 and J is TRBJ1-3; possible D gene TRBD1, 6 bases. Sequencing used peripheral blood. The receptor was derived from a man younger than 35 with COVID-19, enrolled during active disease. The chain's CDR3 is CASTITRPYRDPSGNTIYF. As DNA, the CDR3 is TGTGCCAGCACCATTACCCGTCCATACAGGGACCCCTCTGGAAACACCATATATTTT.